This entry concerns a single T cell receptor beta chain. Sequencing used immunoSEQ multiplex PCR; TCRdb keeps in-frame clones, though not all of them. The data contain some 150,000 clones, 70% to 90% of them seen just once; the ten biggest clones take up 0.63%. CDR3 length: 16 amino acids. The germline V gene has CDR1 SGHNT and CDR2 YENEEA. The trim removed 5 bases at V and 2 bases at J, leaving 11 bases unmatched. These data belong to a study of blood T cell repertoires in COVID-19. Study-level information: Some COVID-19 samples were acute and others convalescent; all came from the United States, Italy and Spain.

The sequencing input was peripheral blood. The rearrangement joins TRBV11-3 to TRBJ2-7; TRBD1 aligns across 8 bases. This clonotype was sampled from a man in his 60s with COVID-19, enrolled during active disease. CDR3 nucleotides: TGTGCCAGCAGCCCCAGGGGCGGACAGGGAACCTACGAGCAGTACTTC. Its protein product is CASSPRGGQGTYEQYF.